This T cell receptor beta chain was profiled in a study of blood T cell repertoires in COVID-19. The overall study: Italy, Spain and the United States were the sources of the convalescent and acute COVID-19 samples. PBMCs, B-cell-depleted T cells, or T cells were the source of the cDNA or gDNA that made up the material.

The CDR3 spans 16 residues. Trimming took 4 bases from V and 3 from J; bases not matched to a gene: 8. The germline V gene has CDR1 LGHDT and CDR2 YNNKEL (reference sequence). Here immunoSEQ multiplex PCR was the method, and the copy in TCRdb shows in-frame clones only, minus some. This repertoire shows about 360,000 clones, around 90% found once; its top ten account for about 3%. This chain joins TRBV3-1 (or the pseudogene TRBV3-2) and TRBJ2-4; 8 nucleotides match TRBD2. Sequencing was carried out using peripheral blood. The sequence derives from a human donor in a cohort sampled during active COVID-19. CDR3 protein: CASSLSGNDGKNIQYF. The CDR3 region has the DNA TGTGCCAGCAGCCTTAGCGGGAACGATGGCAAAAACATTCAGTACTTC.